These 21 T cell receptor beta chains came from one sample sequenced in a study of shared clonotypes between healthy human individuals. Assay: immunoSEQ multiplex PCR; the TCRdb copy retains only in-frame clones and omits some. The data contain 2,500,000 or so clones, 80% to 95% of them singletons. The source material was naive CD4+ T cells from PBMCs. The subset is: CD45RA+ positively selected. Every receptor here comes from a man younger than 30 in good health. Some clones in this sample may be carry-over from other donors' samples.

This chain connects TRBV28 to TRBJ2-7; D is possibly TRBD1 (5 bases). This CDR3 is 11 amino acids long. The germline gives CDR1 MDHEN, CDR2 SYDVKM. The germline V and J ends were trimmed by 8 bases and 2 bases, with 7 bases remaining between them. CDR3 nucleotides: TGTGCCAGCGGACAAACCTACGAGCAGTACTTC. Protein: CASGQTYEQYF.

The chain links TRBV7-3 to TRBJ2-2; TRBD1 might be the D (6 bases). Germline V lookup: CDR1 SGHTA, CDR2 FQGTGA. Trimming stripped 1 base from V and 1 base from J, with 10 bases between. CDR3 length equals 16 residues. The DNA for the CDR3 is TGTGCCAGCAGCTTAATGTCACAGGGGAACACCGGGGAGCTGTTTTTT. It codes for CASSLMSQGNTGELFF.

The rearrangement joins TRBV5-1 to TRBJ2-5; 9 bases are shared with TRBD1. Germline V gene lookup returns CDR1 SGHRS and CDR2 YFSETQ. V shed 3 bases and J 5 bases; nucleotides not matched to a gene: 8. The CDR3 covers 15 residues. The CDR3 DNA follows: TGCGCCAGCAGCTCCTCCGGGACAGGGAGGGAGACCCAGTACTTC. Its protein product is CASSSSGTGRETQYF.

V usage is TRBV28 and J usage is TRBJ2-7; a possible D gene is TRBD2 (5 bases). V was clipped by 7 bases and J by 2 bases, with 12 bases between them. Germline CDR1 MDHEN, CDR2 SYDVKM. CDR3 length: 13 residues. The CDR3 loop is CASIGKATYEQYF. CDR3 coding DNA: TGTGCCAGCATCGGGAAAGCTACCTACGAGCAGTACTTC.

The CDR3, as DNA: TGTGCCAGCAGCCTAGAGTGGGCCCGGAACACTGAAGCTTTCTTT. Translated: CASSLEWARNTEAFF. The chain employs TRBV7-9 and TRBJ1-1, with D unclear. This CDR3 region has 15 residues. The germline gives CDR1 SEHNR, CDR2 FQNEAQ (reference sequence). Trimming stripped 5 bases from V and 1 base from J, with 14 bases between.

This clone has just one count. The V and J genes are TRBV5-4 and TRBJ2-7, with 8 positions matching TRBD2. Germline V lookup: CDR1 SGHNT, CDR2 YYREEE (reference sequence). V dropped 4 bases and J dropped 0; count of bases not matched to a gene: 9. The CDR3 covers 16 residues. DNA of the CDR3: TGTGCCAGCAGCGCGGGAGGCGGGAGTTTCTCCTACGAGCAGTACTTC. Translated, it gives CASSAGGGSFSYEQYF.

This clone was counted between two and nine times. V gene TRBV2 combines with J gene TRBJ1-3; D remains ambiguous. The germline gives CDR1 SNHLY, CDR2 FYNNEI. Trimming pared 11 bases from V and 2 bases from J, leaving 16 bases between. This CDR3 is built from 14 residues. CDR3 sequence: CAGLGARPGNTIYF. In nucleotides, the CDR3 is TGTGCCGGGTTGGGTGCCAGGCCTGGAAACACCATATATTTT.

This sequence joins TRBV18 and TRBJ1-2, with TRBD1 as a possible D gene (6 bases). CDR1 and CDR2 (germline): KGHSH, LQKENI. The V end lost 3 bases, the J end lost 1 base, and 12 bases lay between the germline ends. CDR3 length: 15 residues. CDR3 coding DNA: TGTGCCAGCTCACCTCCGGACAGACTTAACTATGGCTACACCTTC. Its protein is CASSPPDRLNYGYTF. The full variable domain, with the rest looked up from reference TRBV18 and TRBJ1-2, is NAGVMQNPRHLVRRRGQEARLRCSPMKGHSHVYWYRQLPEEGLKFMVYLQKENIIDESGMPKERFSAEFPKEGPSILRIQQVVRGDSAAYFCASSPPDRLNYGYTFGSGTRLTVV.

The J gene is TRBJ2-1, the V gene TRBV2, with TRBD2 matching 9 bases. With 4 bases clipped from V and 10 bases from J, the junction kept 2 bases outside the gene matches. This CDR3 region has 12 residues. Germline CDR1 is SNHLY and CDR2 is FYNNEI. The CDR3 DNA follows: TGTGCCAGCAGTGGGACTAGCGTAGAGCAGTTCTTC. This gives the protein CASSGTSVEQFF.

About this clone itself: Different DNA sequences within this sample yield the same CDR3. The chain recombines TRBV19 with TRBJ2-7; 9 bases fit TRBD1. The CDR3 has 14 residues. V lost 5 bases, J lost 2 bases, and 4 bases stayed unmatched. Per germline, CDR1 LNHDA and CDR2 SQIVND (reference sequence). CDR3 sequence: CASSARQGAYEQYF. The CDR3 DNA follows: TGTGCCAGTAGTGCCAGACAGGGGGCCTACGAGCAGTACTTC.

V and J are TRBV5-1 and TRBJ1-2, with 7 bases lining up with TRBD1. Trimming at V came to 0 bases and at J to 5 bases, leaving 10 bases not matched to a gene. Germline loops: CDR1 SGHRS, CDR2 YFSETQ. This CDR3 is built from 16 residues. The CDR3 nucleotides are TGCGCCAGCAGCTTGGATTGGGCGTCACAGGGGTATGGCTACACCTTC. It specifies CASSLDWASQGYGYTF.

This clone appeared once. The gene calls are TRBV27 and TRBJ2-3, with TRBD2 identical over 13 bases. With 5 bases clipped from V and 4 bases from J, the junction kept 9 bases outside the gene matches. The CDR3 is made up of 17 amino acids. Germline V gene sequence: CDR1 MNHEY, CDR2 SMNVEV (reference sequence). This CDR3 reads CASSTPRLAGGADTQYF. The CDR3 nucleotides are TGTGCCAGCAGTACCCCTCGACTAGCGGGAGGCGCAGATACGCAGTATTTT.

V gene TRBV27 combines with J gene TRBJ1-1; no definite D call. Trimming stripped 2 bases from V and 3 bases from J, with 7 bases between. Germline lookup yields CDR1 MNHEY and CDR2 SMNVEV (reference sequence). This CDR3 comprises 13 residues. CDR3 bases: TGTGCCAGCAGTTTAGGGCAGTACACTGAAGCTTTCTTT. Its protein is CASSLGQYTEAFF.

This clone appeared once. The chain has TRBV5-6 and TRBJ2-7, with D perhaps TRBD1 (6 bases). Germline-derived CDR1 and CDR2 are SGHDT and YYEEEE. Trimming removed 4 bases at V and 9 bases at J, with 29 bases between. This CDR3 comprises 17 residues. Here the CDR3 reads CASSGRDIQGPTKGQYF. CDR3 coding DNA: TGTGCCAGCAGCGGCCGGGACATCCAGGGGCCTACGAAGGGGCAGTACTTC.

This sequence joins TRBV7-2 and TRBJ2-3, with 12 positions matching TRBD2. Germline CDR1 is SGHTA and CDR2 is FQGNSA. V shed 5 bases and J 9 bases; nucleotides not matched to a gene: 3. The CDR3 length is 13 residues. The CDR3 DNA follows: TGTGCCAGCAGCCCCGGGACTAGCGGGACGCAGTATTTT. This sequence encodes CASSPGTSGTQYF.

This rearrangement joins TRBV29-1 to TRBJ1-2; TRBD1 matches at 9 bases. The V gene end was trimmed by 7 bases and the J gene end by 5 bases; junction bases not matched to a gene: 8. The CDR3 is 13 amino acids. Germline assignment: CDR1 SQVTM and CDR2 ANQGSEA. This CDR3 is CSASLGQGYGYTF. The CDR3 DNA sequence: TGCAGCGCCTCCTTGGGACAGGGATATGGCTACACCTTC.

This clone has only one observation. The chain links TRBV7-3 to TRBJ2-3, with TRBD1 as a possible D gene (6 bases). Per the germline V gene, CDR1 is SGHTA and CDR2 is FQGTGA. This CDR3 region has 16 residues. V dropped 2 bases and J dropped 3 bases, with 15 bases sitting between them. As DNA, the CDR3 is TGTGCCAGCAGCTTAGGGGCACTAGGGGGAACAGATACGCAGTATTTT. It encodes CASSLGALGGTDTQYF.

CDR3 in DNA: TGCGCCAGCAGTCTAACTCCTGGAAACACCATATATTTT. Amino acids: CASSLTPGNTIYF. The rearrangement uses TRBV4-3 and TRBJ1-3, with D unclear. The germline gives CDR1 LGHNA, CDR2 YSLEER. V was pared by 6 bases and J by 2 bases, with 8 bases between. The CDR3 has 13 amino acids.

About this clone: A read error may produce the germline difference seen at one junction end. The chain has TRBV4-2 and TRBJ1-5; D is unresolved. The CDR3 has 14 residues. Germline V gene lookup returns CDR1 LGHNA and CDR2 YNFKEQ. For the CDR3, the DNA is TGTGCCAGCAGCGAAGACGTCAGCAATCAGCCCCAGCATTTT. Encoded protein: CASSEDVSNQPQHF.

J is TRBJ2-3 and V is TRBV9; TRBD2 matches 11 bases. The V gene's germline CDR1 is SGDLS and CDR2 YYNGEE. With 0 bases clipped from V and 1 base from J, the junction kept 1 base outside the gene matches. This CDR3 is built from 16 residues. The CDR3 DNA sequence: TGTGCCAGCAGCGTAGAGGGACTAGCGGGCACAGATACGCAGTATTTT. It translates to CASSVEGLAGTDTQYF.

V is TRBV6-1 and J is TRBJ1-2; D gene uncertain. CDR3 length: 14 amino acids. Trimming cost V 7 bases and J 0 bases, with 12 bases left between them. Germline V gives CDR1 MNHNS, CDR2 SASEGT. The CDR3 DNA follows: TGTGCCAGCATCCGAACCTATTCTAACTATGGCTACACCTTC. Its protein product is CASIRTYSNYGYTF.